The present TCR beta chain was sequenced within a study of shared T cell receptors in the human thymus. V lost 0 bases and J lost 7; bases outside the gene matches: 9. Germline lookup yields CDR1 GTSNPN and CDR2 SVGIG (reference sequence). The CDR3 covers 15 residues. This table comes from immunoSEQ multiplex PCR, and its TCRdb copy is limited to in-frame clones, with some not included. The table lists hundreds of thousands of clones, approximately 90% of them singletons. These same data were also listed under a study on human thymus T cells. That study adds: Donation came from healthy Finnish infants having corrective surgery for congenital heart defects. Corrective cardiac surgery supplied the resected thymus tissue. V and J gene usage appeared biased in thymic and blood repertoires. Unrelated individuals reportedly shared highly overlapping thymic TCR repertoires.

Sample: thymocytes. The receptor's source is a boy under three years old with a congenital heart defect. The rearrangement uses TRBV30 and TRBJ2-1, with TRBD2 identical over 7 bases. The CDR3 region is CAWSVGVGGWNEQFF. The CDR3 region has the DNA TGTGCCTGGAGTGTAGGGGTGGGAGGGTGGAATGAGCAGTTCTTC.